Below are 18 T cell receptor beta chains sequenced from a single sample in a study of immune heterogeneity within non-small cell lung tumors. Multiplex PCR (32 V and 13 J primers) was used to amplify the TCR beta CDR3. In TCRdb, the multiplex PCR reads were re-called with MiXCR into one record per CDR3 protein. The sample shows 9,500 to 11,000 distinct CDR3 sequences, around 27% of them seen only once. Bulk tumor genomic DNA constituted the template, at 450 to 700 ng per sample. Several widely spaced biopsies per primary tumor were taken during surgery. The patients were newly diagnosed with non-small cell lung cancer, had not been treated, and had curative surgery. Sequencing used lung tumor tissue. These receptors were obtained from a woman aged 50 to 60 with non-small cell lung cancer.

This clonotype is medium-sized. CDR3 in amino acids: CASSLGGYDEQFF. In nucleotides, the CDR3 is TGCGCCAGCAGCTTGGGGGGCTATGATGAGCAGTTCTTC. The chain joins TRBV5-1 to TRBJ2-1; maybe TRBD1 (5 bases). CDR3 length: 13 amino acids. CDR1 and CDR2 (germline): SGHRS, YFSETQ. Between the trimmed V and J ends, which lost 0 bases and 8 bases, there was a span of 9 bases. Supplemented by reference TRBV5-1 and TRBJ2-1, the full variable domain reads KAGVTQTPRYLIKTRGQQVTLSCSPISGHRSVSWYQQTPGQGLQFLFEYFSETQRNKGNFPGRFSGRQFSNSRSEMNVSTLELGDSALYLCASSLGGYDEQFFGPGTRLTVL.

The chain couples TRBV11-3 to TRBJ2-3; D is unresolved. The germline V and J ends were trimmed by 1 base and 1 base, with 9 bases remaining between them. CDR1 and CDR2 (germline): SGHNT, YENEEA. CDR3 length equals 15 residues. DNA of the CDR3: TGTGCCAGCAGCTTAGTCTCCATGGGCACAGATACGCAGTATTTT. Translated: CASSLVSMGTDTQYF.

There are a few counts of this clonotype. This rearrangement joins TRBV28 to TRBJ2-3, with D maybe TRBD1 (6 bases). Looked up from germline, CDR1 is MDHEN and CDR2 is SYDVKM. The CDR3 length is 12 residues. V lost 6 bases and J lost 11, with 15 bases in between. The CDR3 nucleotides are TGTGCCAGCAGCCCAGGACAGCTACGGCAGTATTTT. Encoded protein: CASSPGQLRQYF.

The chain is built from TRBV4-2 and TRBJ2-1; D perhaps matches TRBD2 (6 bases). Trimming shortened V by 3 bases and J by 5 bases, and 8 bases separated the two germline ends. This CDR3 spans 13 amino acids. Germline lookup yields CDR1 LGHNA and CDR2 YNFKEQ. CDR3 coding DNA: TGTGCCAGCAGCCAGGTAGCGGACAATGAGCAGTTCTTC. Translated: CASSQVADNEQFF.

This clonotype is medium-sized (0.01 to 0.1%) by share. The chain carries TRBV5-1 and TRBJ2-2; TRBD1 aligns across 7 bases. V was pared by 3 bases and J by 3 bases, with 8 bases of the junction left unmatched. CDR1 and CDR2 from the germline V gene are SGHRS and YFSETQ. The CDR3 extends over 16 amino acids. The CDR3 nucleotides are TGCGCCAGCAGCTCACACAGGGGTTATCACACCGGGGAGCTGTTTTTT. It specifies CASSSHRGYHTGELFF.

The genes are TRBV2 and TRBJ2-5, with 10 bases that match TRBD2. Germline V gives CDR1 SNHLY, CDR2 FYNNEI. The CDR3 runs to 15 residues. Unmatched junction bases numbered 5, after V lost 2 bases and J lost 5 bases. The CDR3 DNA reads TGTGCCAGCAGTGAAAAGGAGCGGGGGGGGGAGACCCAGTACTTC. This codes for CASSEKERGGETQYF.

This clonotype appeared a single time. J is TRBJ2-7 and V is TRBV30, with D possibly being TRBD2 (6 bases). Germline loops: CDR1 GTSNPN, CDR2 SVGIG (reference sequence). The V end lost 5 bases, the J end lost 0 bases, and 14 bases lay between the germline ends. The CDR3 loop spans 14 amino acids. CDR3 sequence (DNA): TGTGCCTGGGCCGGTGGGGGGAGCTCCTACGAGCAGTACTTC. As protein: CAWAGGGSSYEQYF.

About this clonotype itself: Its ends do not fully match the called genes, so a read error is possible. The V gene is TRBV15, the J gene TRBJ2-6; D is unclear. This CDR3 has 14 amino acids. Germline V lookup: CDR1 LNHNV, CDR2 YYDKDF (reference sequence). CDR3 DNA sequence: TGCGCCACCAGCAGGACCTCTGGGGCCAACGTCCTGACTTTC. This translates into CATSRTSGANVLTF.

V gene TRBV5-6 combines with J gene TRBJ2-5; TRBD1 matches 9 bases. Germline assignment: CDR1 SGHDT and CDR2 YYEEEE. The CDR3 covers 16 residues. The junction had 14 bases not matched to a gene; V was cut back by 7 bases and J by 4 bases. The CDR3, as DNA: TGTGCCAGCGGAGGGACTACAGGGGGCGCGGGAGAGACCCAGTACTTC. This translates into CASGGTTGGAGETQYF. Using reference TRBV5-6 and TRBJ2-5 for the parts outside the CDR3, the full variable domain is DAGVTQSPTHLIKTRGQQVTLRCSPKSGHDTVSWYQQALGQGPQFIFQYYEEEERQRGNFPDRFSGHQFPNYSSELNVNALLLGDSALYLCASGGTTGGAGETQYFGPGTRLLVL.

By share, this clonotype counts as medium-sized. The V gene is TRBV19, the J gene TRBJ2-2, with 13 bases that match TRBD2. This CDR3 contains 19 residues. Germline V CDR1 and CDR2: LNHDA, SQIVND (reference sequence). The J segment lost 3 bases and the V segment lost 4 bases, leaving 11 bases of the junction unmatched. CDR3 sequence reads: CASSTLTLAGGPHTGELFF. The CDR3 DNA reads TGTGCCAGTAGTACCCTAACACTAGCGGGAGGGCCTCACACCGGGGAGCTGTTTTTT. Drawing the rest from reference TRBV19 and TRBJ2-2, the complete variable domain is DGGITQSPKYLFRKEGQNVTLSCEQNLNHDAMYWYRQDPGQGLRLIYYSQIVNDFQKGDIAEGYSVSREKKESFPLTVTSAQKNPTAFYLCASSTLTLAGGPHTGELFFGEGSRLTVL.

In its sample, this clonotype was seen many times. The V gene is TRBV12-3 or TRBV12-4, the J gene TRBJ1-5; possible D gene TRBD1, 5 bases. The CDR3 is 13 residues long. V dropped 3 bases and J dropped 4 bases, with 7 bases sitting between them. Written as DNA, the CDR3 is TGTGCCAGCAGTTTGGGGGAAAATCAGCCCCAGCATTTT. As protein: CASSLGENQPQHF.

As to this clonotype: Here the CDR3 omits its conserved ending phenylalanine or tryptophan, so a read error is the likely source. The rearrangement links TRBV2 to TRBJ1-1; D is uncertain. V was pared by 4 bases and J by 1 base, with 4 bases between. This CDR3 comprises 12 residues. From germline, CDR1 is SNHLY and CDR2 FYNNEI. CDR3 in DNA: TGTGCCAGCAGTGCAGGGAACACTGAAGCTTTCCTT. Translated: CASSAGNTEAFL.

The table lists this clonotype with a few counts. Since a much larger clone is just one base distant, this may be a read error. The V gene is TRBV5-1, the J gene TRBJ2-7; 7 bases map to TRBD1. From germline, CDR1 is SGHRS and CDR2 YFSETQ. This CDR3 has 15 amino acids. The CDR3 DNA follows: TGCGCCAACAGCTACCGGGACAGCCTACCCTACGAGCAGTACTTC. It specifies CANSYRDSLPYEQYF.

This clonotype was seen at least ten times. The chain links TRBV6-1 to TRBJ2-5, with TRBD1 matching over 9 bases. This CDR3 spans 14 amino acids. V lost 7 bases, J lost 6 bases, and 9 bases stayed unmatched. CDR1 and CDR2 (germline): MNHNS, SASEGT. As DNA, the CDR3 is TGTGCCAGCACCCCGGGACAGGGTCGACAGACCCAGTACTTC. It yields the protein CASTPGQGRQTQYF.

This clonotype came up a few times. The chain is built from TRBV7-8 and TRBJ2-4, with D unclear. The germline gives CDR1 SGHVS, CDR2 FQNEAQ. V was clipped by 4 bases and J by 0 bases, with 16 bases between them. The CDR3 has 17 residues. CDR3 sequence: CASSSRPGLSAKNIQYF. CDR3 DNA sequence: TGTGCCAGCAGCTCACGCCCCGGGCTTTCAGCCAAAAACATTCAGTACTTC.

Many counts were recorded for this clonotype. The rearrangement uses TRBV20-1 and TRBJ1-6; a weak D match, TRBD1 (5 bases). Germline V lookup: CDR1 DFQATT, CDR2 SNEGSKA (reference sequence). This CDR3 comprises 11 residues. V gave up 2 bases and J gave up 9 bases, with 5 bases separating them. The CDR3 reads CSARQGSPLHF. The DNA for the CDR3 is TGCAGTGCTAGACAGGGTTCACCCCTCCACTTT.

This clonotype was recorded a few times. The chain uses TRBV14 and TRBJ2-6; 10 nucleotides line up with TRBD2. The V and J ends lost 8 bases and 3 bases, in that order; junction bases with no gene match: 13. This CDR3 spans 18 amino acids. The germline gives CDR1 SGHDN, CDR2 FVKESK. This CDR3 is CASGLAEENTCGANVLTF. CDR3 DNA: TGTGCCAGCGGACTAGCGGAAGAAAACACCTGTGGGGCCAACGTCCTGACTTTC.

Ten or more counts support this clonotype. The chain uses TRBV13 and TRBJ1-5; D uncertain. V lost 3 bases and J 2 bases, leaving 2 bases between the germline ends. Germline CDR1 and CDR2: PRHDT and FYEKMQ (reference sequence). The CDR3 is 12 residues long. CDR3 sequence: CASSLGNQPQHF. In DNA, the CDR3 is TGTGCCAGCAGCTTGGGCAATCAGCCCCAGCATTTT.